The rows below give T cell receptor beta chains drawn from one sample of a study of shared clonotypes between healthy human individuals. Some clones are missing from TCRdb's copy, which holds only in-frame ones; the method was immunoSEQ multiplex PCR. The sample includes some 2,400,000 clones, around 95% of them seen just once. Sequencing input: naive CD4+ T cells sorted from blood. The receptors stem from a man aged 18 to 29 in good health. Each CDR3 is given with its conserved first and last residue. D genes are given only for firm matches. A row's size may be missing; if present it is once, few, many or a size class.

size: .
J: TRBJ2-7
D: .
V: TRBV6-6
CDR3: CASSQDGSSYEQYF
DNA: TGTGCCAGCAGTCAAGACGGGAGCTCCTACGAGCAGTACTTC

size: .
J: TRBJ2-1
D: .
V: TRBV30
CDR3: CAWSAGGGIYNEQFF
DNA: TGTGCCTGGAGCGCAGGTGGGGGGATCTACAATGAGCAGTTCTTC

size: .
J: TRBJ2-1
D: TRBD2
V: TRBV4-1
CDR3: CASSPSGRGGYNEQFF
DNA: TGCGCCAGCAGCCCTAGTGGGCGGGGGGGTTACAATGAGCAGTTCTTC

size: once
J: TRBJ2-1
D: .
V: TRBV25-1
CDR3: CASTLGGRSEQFF
DNA: TGTGCCAGCACCTTAGGGGGGCGGAGTGAGCAGTTCTTC

size: .
J: TRBJ2-7
D: .
V: TRBV9
CDR3: CASSPHPLGGGTYEQYF
DNA: TGTGCCAGCAGCCCCCATCCTCTTGGTGGGGGAACCTACGAGCAGTACTTC

size: .
J: TRBJ2-5
D: .
V: TRBV25-1
CDR3: CASSMAGTWGFQETQYF
DNA: TGTGCCAGCAGTATGGCAGGTACTTGGGGGTTCCAAGAGACCCAGTACTTC

size: .
J: TRBJ1-6
D: TRBD1
V: TRBV7-2
CDR3: CASSRPGTANSPLHF
DNA: TGTGCCAGCAGCCGGCCCGGGACAGCTAATTCACCCCTCCACTTT

size: .
J: TRBJ2-7
D: .
V: TRBV30
CDR3: CAWRVGAWGEQYF
DNA: TGTGCCTGGAGGGTCGGGGCTTGGGGGGAGCAGTACTTC

size: .
J: TRBJ2-1
D: TRBD2
V: TRBV10-3
CDR3: CAISASSGVYNEQFF
DNA: TGTGCCATCAGCGCCTCCAGCGGGGTATACAATGAGCAGTTCTTC

size: .
J: TRBJ2-2
D: .
V: TRBV7-2
CDR3: CASSARGSLGTGELFF
DNA: TGTGCCAGCAGCGCTAGGGGCAGCCTGGGCACCGGGGAGCTGTTTTTT

size: .
J: TRBJ2-7
D: .
V: TRBV18
CDR3: CASSPGQESYEQYF
DNA: TGTGCCAGCTCACCGGGGCAGGAATCCTACGAGCAGTACTTC

size: .
J: TRBJ2-7
D: .
V: TRBV7-2
CDR3: CASSLTGLAAYEQYF
DNA: TGTGCCAGCAGCTTAACTGGGTTAGCGGCCTACGAGCAGTACTTC

size: .
J: TRBJ2-4
D: .
V: TRBV30
CDR3: CAVALGTILNIQYF
DNA: TGTGCCGTGGCCCTGGGAACCATACTAAACATTCAGTACTTC

size: .
J: TRBJ1-3
D: .
V: TRBV6-6
CDR3: CASSFTGSAGNTIYF
DNA: TGTGCCAGCAGTTTCACAGGGTCCGCGGGAAACACCATATATTTT

size: .
J: TRBJ1-2
D: .
V: TRBV28
CDR3: CASSLNRDYGYTF
DNA: TGTGCCAGCAGTTTAAACAGGGACTATGGCTACACCTTC

size: once
J: TRBJ1-4
D: .
V: TRBV28
CDR3: CASPSVGTTNEKLFF
DNA: TGTGCCAGCCCATCCGTAGGTACAACTAATGAAAAACTGTTTTTT

size: .
J: TRBJ2-3
D: .
V: TRBV6-6
CDR3: CASSNSEGPDTQYF
DNA: TGTGCCAGCAGTAACTCCGAGGGTCCAGATACGCAGTATTTT

size: .
J: TRBJ1-2
D: TRBD1
V: TRBV29-1
CDR3: CSVGEGDSWSGYGYTF
DNA: TGCAGCGTGGGGGAAGGGGACAGCTGGTCGGGCTATGGCTACACCTTC

size: .
J: TRBJ1-1
D: .
V: TRBV2
CDR3: CASRTANTEAFF
DNA: TGTGCCAGCAGGACAGCGAACACTGAAGCTTTCTTT

size: .
J: TRBJ2-4
D: .
V: TRBV25-1
CDR3: CASSPPRNSILAKNIQYF
DNA: TGTGCCAGCAGTCCACCTAGGAATTCGATCTTAGCCAAAAACATTCAGTACTTC

size: .
J: TRBJ2-4
D: TRBD1
V: TRBV7-8
CDR3: CASSSDRASNIQYF
DNA: TGTGCCAGCAGCTCCGACAGGGCCTCAAACATTCAGTACTTC

size: few
J: TRBJ2-7
D: .
V: TRBV10-3
CDR3: CAITNQGRGEQYF
DNA: TGTGCCATCACAAACCAGGGTAGAGGGGAGCAGTACTTC

size: .
J: TRBJ1-1
D: .
V: TRBV7-6
CDR3: CASSLFLNTEAFF
DNA: TGTGCCAGCAGCTTATTCCTGAACACTGAAGCTTTCTTT

size: .
J: TRBJ2-7
D: .
V: TRBV5-6
CDR3: CASSNPARQKSYEQYF
DNA: TGTGCCAGCAGCAACCCTGCTAGGCAGAAGTCCTACGAGCAGTACTTC

size: .
J: TRBJ2-1
D: TRBD2
V: TRBV5-4
CDR3: CASSLGIAGPYNEQFF
DNA: TGTGCCAGCAGCTTGGGCATAGCGGGCCCCTACAATGAGCAGTTCTTC

size: .
J: TRBJ2-1
D: TRBD2
V: TRBV11-3
CDR3: CASSHTSGGAYEQFF
DNA: TGTGCCAGCAGCCATACTAGCGGGGGGGCGTATGAGCAGTTCTTC

size: .
J: TRBJ2-1
D: TRBD1
V: TRBV7-9
CDR3: CASSPRTGWNEQFF
DNA: TGTGCCAGCAGCCCACGGACAGGGTGGAATGAGCAGTTCTTC

size: .
J: TRBJ2-7
D: TRBD2
V: TRBV30
CDR3: CAWTPREGLTYEQYF
DNA: TGTGCCTGGACCCCGCGGGAGGGGTTAACCTACGAGCAGTACTTC

size: once
J: TRBJ2-3
D: .
V: TRBV27
CDR3: CASTTGDTQYF
DNA: TGTGCCAGCACTACTGGAGATACGCAGTATTTT

size: .
J: TRBJ1-5
D: TRBD1
V: TRBV27
CDR3: CASINLWGNRGGYSNQPQHF
DNA: TGTGCCAGCATCAACCTTTGGGGTAACAGGGGTGGATATAGCAATCAGCCCCAGCATTTT

size: .
J: TRBJ2-2
D: TRBD2
V: TRBV2
CDR3: CASSSLSGSNTGELFF
DNA: TGTGCCAGCAGTTCCCTTAGCGGGAGTAACACCGGGGAGCTGTTTTTT

size: once
J: TRBJ2-7
D: .
V: TRBV6-6
CDR3: CASSYSSGYYEQYF
DNA: TGTGCCAGCAGTTACTCTAGCGGATACTACGAGCAGTACTTC

size: .
J: TRBJ2-7
D: TRBD2
V: TRBV6-1
CDR3: CASSVTSVITYEQYF
DNA: TGTGCCAGCAGCGTGACTAGCGTGATAACCTACGAGCAGTACTTC

size: .
J: TRBJ1-1
D: .
V: TRBV7-3
CDR3: CASSLIPGPNTEAFF
DNA: TGTGCCAGCAGCTTAATTCCGGGTCCCAACACTGAAGCTTTCTTT

size: .
J: TRBJ1-4
D: .
V: TRBV6-6
CDR3: CASSYEGGTANEKLFF
DNA: TGTGCCAGCAGTTACGAGGGCGGAACGGCTAATGAAAAACTGTTTTTT

size: .
J: TRBJ2-2
D: .
V: TRBV18
CDR3: CASSPSVNTGELFF
DNA: TGTGCCAGCTCACCGTCGGTGAACACCGGGGAGCTGTTTTTT

size: once
J: TRBJ2-3
D: TRBD1
V: TRBV27
CDR3: CASSVSGTATDTQYF
DNA: TGTGCCAGCAGTGTATCAGGGACAGCAACAGATACGCAGTATTTT

size: .
J: TRBJ2-7
D: .
V: TRBV11-2
CDR3: CASSLGPSSYEQYF
DNA: TGTGCCAGCAGCTTAGGCCCTTCATCCTACGAGCAGTACTTC

size: .
J: TRBJ2-5
D: TRBD2
V: TRBV11-2
CDR3: CASSPGTSTETQYF
DNA: TGTGCCAGCAGCCCCGGGACTAGCACGGAGACCCAGTACTTC

size: once
J: TRBJ1-4
D: TRBD1
V: TRBV9
CDR3: CASSARQGINEKLFF
DNA: TGTGCCAGCAGCGCTAGACAGGGTATAAATGAAAAACTGTTTTTT

size: .
J: TRBJ2-1
D: TRBD2
V: TRBV18
CDR3: CASSLPGLAGNEQFF
DNA: TGTGCCAGCTCACTACCGGGACTAGCGGGCAATGAGCAGTTCTTC

size: .
J: TRBJ1-1
D: .
V: TRBV4-1
CDR3: CASSPDFGTEAFF
DNA: TGCGCCAGCAGCCCCGATTTTGGCACTGAAGCTTTCTTT